This entry lists 27 T cell receptor beta chains sequenced from one sample in a study of neurological immune-mediated disorders. Using its own MiXCR run on the 5' RACE reads, TCRdb lists one record per CDR3 protein. Counted here are 25,000 to 35,000 distinct CDR3 sequences, approximately 4.1% occurring once; the ten biggest clones make up roughly 25%. Sequences were obtained from CD4+ T cells from blood. These receptors all come from a woman between 40 and 50 years old in good health.

This clonotype was seen at least ten times. V and J are TRBV5-6 and TRBJ1-4; 8 bases are shared with TRBD1. With V trimmed by 3 bases and J by 8 bases, 3 bases remained unmatched. Germline assignment: CDR1 SGHDT and CDR2 YYEEEE. The CDR3 covers 13 residues. The CDR3 sequence: CASSSDRVEKLFF. The CDR3 coding sequence is TGTGCCAGCAGCTCGGACAGGGTGGAAAAACTGTTTTTT.

This clonotype was found many times. The chain couples TRBV5-1 to TRBJ1-1, with D perhaps TRBD1 (5 bases). The CDR3 is 14 residues long. Germline V CDR1 and CDR2: SGHRS, YFSETQ. Trimming removed 0 bases at V and 0 bases at J, with 6 bases between. As DNA, the CDR3 is TGCGCCAGCAGCTTGGAGACAGTGAACACTGAAGCTTTCTTT. Translation gives CASSLETVNTEAFF.

The chain joins TRBV7-9 to TRBJ2-5; D not certain. Trimming cost V 2 bases and J 3 bases, with 7 bases left between them. This CDR3 spans 13 amino acids. Germline CDR1 is SEHNR and CDR2 is FQNEAQ (reference sequence). The CDR3 nucleotides read TGTGCCAGCAGCTTATTGGGAAAAGAGACCCAGTACTTC. This gives the protein CASSLLGKETQYF.

This clonotype has at least ten counts. The chain recombines TRBV6-5 with TRBJ1-2; 10 nucleotides agree with TRBD1. The CDR3 spans 15 residues. CDR1 MNHEY and CDR2 SVGAGI come from the germline V gene. Unmatched junction bases numbered 7, after V lost 5 bases and J lost 4 bases. In DNA, the CDR3 is TGTGCCAGCAGTAAAGGGACAGGGGATGCCTATGGCTACACCTTC. It translates to CASSKGTGDAYGYTF.

In this sample, this clonotype turned up a few times. The chain is built from TRBV27 and TRBJ2-1; 7 bases are a match to TRBD2. Germline assignment: CDR1 MNHEY and CDR2 SMNVEV (reference sequence). The CDR3 covers 15 residues. V trimming: 4 bases; J trimming: 4 bases; junction bases outside the gene matches: 7. CDR3 amino acids: CASSSLAAPYNEQFF. The CDR3 coding sequence is TGTGCCAGCAGTTCCCTAGCGGCCCCATACAATGAGCAGTTCTTC.

At least ten counts were recorded for this clonotype. This chain links TRBV4-2 with TRBJ1-2; maybe TRBD1 (5 bases). CDR1 is LGHNA and CDR2 is YNFKEQ in the germline V gene. With 1 base removed from V and 4 bases from J, the gap between germline ends came to 16 bases. CDR3 length: 16 residues. The CDR3 sequence is CASSQGGGTPSYGYTF. The CDR3 DNA is TGTGCCAGCAGCCAAGGGGGCGGGACTCCTTCCTATGGCTACACCTTC.

This clonotype has more than one count but fewer than ten. V usage is TRBV5-8 and J usage is TRBJ1-1; tentatively, D is TRBD1 (5 bases). This CDR3 comprises 13 residues. Trimming shortened V by 2 bases and J by 4 bases, and 9 bases separated the two germline ends. Germline V CDR1 and CDR2: SGHTS, YDEGEE. The CDR3, as DNA: TGTGCCAGCAGCTTCAGGGTATCCACTGAAGCTTTCTTT. This codes for CASSFRVSTEAFF.

There are many counts of this clonotype. This sequence joins TRBV7-9 and TRBJ2-3; D not resolved. From germline, CDR1 is SEHNR and CDR2 FQNEAQ (reference sequence). The CDR3 is made up of 14 amino acids. The V end was cut by 4 bases, the J end by 0 bases, with 8 bases between. CDR3 nucleotides: TGTGCCAGCAGCTCCTGGGCAAGCACAGATACGCAGTATTTT. Its translation is CASSSWASTDTQYF.

This clonotype showed up many times. The rearrangement joins TRBV12-3 or TRBV12-4 to TRBJ2-3, with D perhaps matching TRBD2 (5 bases). Between the trimmed V and J ends, which lost 3 bases and 6 bases, there was a span of 10 bases. This CDR3 contains 13 residues. The CDR3 loop is CASSFRRRDTQYF. For the CDR3, the DNA is TGTGCCAGCAGTTTCAGGAGGCGGGATACGCAGTATTTT.

This clonotype was found many times. The chain is built from TRBV6-5 and TRBJ2-1, with 9 bases lining up with TRBD2. The germline CDR1 and CDR2 sequences are MNHEY and SVGAGI. CDR3 length: 15 residues. Unmatched junction bases numbered 7, after V lost 2 bases and J lost 8 bases. CDR3 sequence (DNA): TGTGCCAGCAGTTACAAGGCGGGGGGGCAGCATGAGCAGTTCTTC. Amino acids: CASSYKAGGQHEQFF.

This clonotype was recorded many times. This chain joins TRBV12-3 or TRBV12-4 and TRBJ1-2, with a possible D match to TRBD1 (5 bases). Trimming shortened V by 2 bases and J by 8 bases, and 15 bases separated the two germline ends. The CDR3 runs to 14 residues. CDR3 nucleotides: TGTGCCAGCAGTTTAAACACAGGCAGGTCGGGCTACACCTTC. Translated: CASSLNTGRSGYTF.

This clonotype was found many times. J is TRBJ2-5 and V is TRBV25-1, with D uncertain. With 3 bases removed from V and 5 bases from J, the gap between germline ends came to 4 bases. From germline, CDR1 is MGHDK and CDR2 SYGVNS. The CDR3 sequence is 11 residues long. CDR3 residues: CASSEYETQYF. The CDR3 region has the DNA TGTGCCAGCAGTGAGTACGAGACCCAGTACTTC.

In its sample, this clonotype was seen many times. The DNA for the CDR3 is TGTGCCAGCAGCTTATGGCAGGGAAACGAGCAGTACTTC. Encoded protein: CASSLWQGNEQYF. The genes are TRBV7-9 and TRBJ2-7; the D gene is possibly TRBD1 (5 bases). The CDR3 is made up of 13 amino acids. Germline CDR1 is SEHNR and CDR2 is FQNEAQ (reference sequence). V was shortened by 2 bases and J by 5 bases, with 10 bases between the two germline ends.

This clonotype came up many times. The chain couples TRBV10-3 to TRBJ1-5, with TRBD1 as a possible D gene (6 bases). The CDR3 is 13 residues long. Germline lookup yields CDR1 ENHRY and CDR2 SYGVKD. V dropped 9 bases and J dropped 3 bases, with 12 bases sitting between them. The CDR3, as DNA: TGTGCCATTGCCAGGGGAGACAATCAGCCCCAGCATTTT. Protein: CAIARGDNQPQHF.

This clonotype has a count of ten or more. The chain uses TRBV6-1 and TRBJ1-6, with D uncertain. Germline loops: CDR1 MNHNS, CDR2 SASEGT. This CDR3 comprises 13 residues. V lost 1 base, J lost 8 bases, and 6 bases lay in between. The DNA of the CDR3 is TGTGCCAGCAGTGAAGTCGTGGATTCACCCCTCCACTTT. Translating it yields CASSEVVDSPLHF.

This clonotype was recorded many times. The chain is built from TRBV9 and TRBJ2-1, with 15 bases matching TRBD2. Germline CDR1 is SGDLS and CDR2 is YYNGEE. V was clipped by 4 bases and J by 10 bases; unmatched bases: 6. The CDR3 loop spans 15 amino acids. CDR3 nucleotides: TGTGCCAGCAGCTCTCGGACTAGCGGGAGGGCCGAGCAGTTCTTC. Translation: CASSSRTSGRAEQFF. Complete variable domain (other parts from reference TRBV9 and TRBJ2-1): DSGVTQTPKHLITATGQRVTLRCSPRSGDLSVYWYQQSLDQGLQFLIQYYNGEERAKGNILERFSAQQFPDLHSELNLSSLELGDSALYFCASSSRTSGRAEQFFGPGTRLTVL.

This clonotype has a count of ten or more. The rearrangement uses TRBV6-6 and TRBJ1-4; tentative D call: TRBD1 (6 bases). Germline loops: CDR1 MNHNY, CDR2 SVGAGI (reference sequence). The CDR3 is made up of 15 amino acids. The germline V and J ends were trimmed by 3 bases and 6 bases, with 14 bases remaining between them. The CDR3 loop is CASSYGQGKDEKLFF. In DNA form, the CDR3 reads TGTGCCAGCAGTTATGGGCAGGGGAAAGATGAAAAACTGTTTTTT.

In its sample, this clonotype was seen many times. The V and J genes are TRBV4-1 and TRBJ2-6, with D possibly TRBD1 on 5 matching bases. This CDR3 is built from 17 residues. From germline, CDR1 is MGHRA and CDR2 YSYEKL. The ends were cut back, 0 bases at V and 4 bases at J, with 13 bases in the middle. The chain's CDR3 is CASSQEPGKAGANVLTF. Written as DNA, the CDR3 is TGCGCCAGCAGCCAAGAACCAGGGAAGGCCGGGGCCAACGTCCTGACTTTC.

This clonotype was seen at least ten times. The J gene is TRBJ2-1, the V gene TRBV20-1; a possible D gene is TRBD2 (6 bases). CDR1 DFQATT and CDR2 SNEGSKA come from the germline V gene (reference sequence). CDR3 length equals 15 residues. Trimming removed 3 bases at V and 7 bases at J, with 19 bases between. The CDR3: CSARVPGPGANEQFF. The CDR3 nucleotides read TGCAGTGCTAGGGTGCCGGGCCCGGGAGCTAATGAGCAGTTCTTC.

This clonotype has a count of ten or more. CDR3 region: CASSQGTGVRETQYF. The CDR3 nucleotides are TGTGCCAGCAGCCAAGGGACAGGGGTTAGGGAGACCCAGTACTTC. The chain recombines TRBV3-1 with TRBJ2-5; TRBD1 aligns across 9 bases. Germline V lookup: CDR1 LGHDT, CDR2 YNNKEL (reference sequence). The CDR3 has 15 amino acids. V trimming: 1 base; J trimming: 5 bases; junction bases outside the gene matches: 5.

This clonotype was observed many times. The CDR3 spells CSANPGLYNEQFF. Here the CDR3 DNA reads TGCAGTGCCAATCCGGGACTTTACAATGAGCAGTTCTTC. The chain combines TRBV20-1 with TRBJ2-1; a possible D gene is TRBD2 (6 bases). The CDR3 covers 13 residues. The germline V and J ends were trimmed by 6 bases and 4 bases, with 13 bases remaining between them. Germline values: CDR1 DFQATT, CDR2 SNEGSKA (reference sequence).

This clonotype showed up many times. CDR3 sequence (DNA): TGTGCCAGCTCGAGGGAGGAAAACCAGCCCCAGCATTTT. Translating it yields CASSREENQPQHF. The J gene is TRBJ1-5, the V gene TRBV6-4; D call uncertain. The CDR3 extends over 13 amino acids. The germline CDR1 and CDR2 sequences are MRHNA and SNTAGT. Between the trimmed V and J ends, which lost 8 bases and 7 bases, there was a span of 15 bases.

The table lists this clonotype with many counts. The V and J genes are TRBV5-1 and TRBJ2-7; either TRBD1 or TRBD2 may fit D (6 bases each). This CDR3 is built from 13 residues. CDR1 and CDR2 (germline): SGHRS, YFSETQ. V was trimmed by 7 bases and J by 2 bases, leaving 13 bases between them. In DNA form, the CDR3 reads TGCGCCAGCGCCGACCGGGGGCCCTACGAGCAGTACTTC. Its protein is CASADRGPYEQYF.

In its sample, this clonotype was seen many times. The chain recombines TRBV20-1 with TRBJ1-4; maybe TRBD1 (6 bases). V lost 0 bases and J 6 bases, leaving 20 bases between the germline ends. Per germline, CDR1 DFQATT and CDR2 SNEGSKA (reference sequence). CDR3 size: 17 residues. In DNA form, the CDR3 reads TGCAGTGCTAGAGATCCAGTGACACCAGGGGTTTATGAAAAACTGTTTTTT. Residues: CSARDPVTPGVYEKLFF.

For this clonotype: A much larger clone sits a single nucleotide away, making a read error possible. The chain has TRBV7-6 and TRBJ2-1; D not certain. CDR1 SGHVS and CDR2 FNYEAQ come from the germline V gene. The CDR3 sequence is 14 residues long. The ends were cut back, 6 bases at V and 8 bases at J, with 17 bases in the middle. CDR3 sequence reads: CASRLPLGFDEQFF. In DNA form, the CDR3 reads TGTGCCAGCAGATTACCCCTAGGGTTCGATGAGCAGTTCTTC. The variable domain in full, with the rest retrieved from reference TRBV7-6 and TRBJ2-1, is GAGVSQSPRYKVTKRGQDVALRCDPISGHVSLYWYRQALGQGPEFLTYFNYEAQQDKSGLPNDRFSAERPEGSISTLTIQRTEQRDSAMYRCASRLPLGFDEQFFGPGTRLTVL.

This clonotype was counted many times. The chain links TRBV28 to TRBJ1-1; TRBD1 aligns across 7 bases. This CDR3 has 14 amino acids. Trimming cost V 5 bases and J 4 bases; bases outside gene matches: 7. Germline V gene lookup returns CDR1 MDHEN and CDR2 SYDVKM. The CDR3 DNA reads TGTGCCAGCAGTCCCCCAGGGGGAACCACTGAAGCTTTCTTT. Its translation is CASSPPGGTTEAFF.

This clonotype was seen many times. The chain joins TRBV12-3 or TRBV12-4 to TRBJ2-1; TRBD2 matches at 8 bases. This CDR3 has 13 residues. V trimming: 8 bases; J trimming: 4 bases; junction bases outside the gene matches: 4. The CDR3 sequence: CASDSGRYNEQFF. CDR3 nucleotide sequence: TGTGCCAGCGACAGCGGGAGATACAATGAGCAGTTCTTC.